This T cell receptor beta chain appears in the sequencing data of a study of blood T cell repertoires in COVID-19. Study as a whole: Sites across the United States, Italy and Spain contributed samples from acute and convalescent COVID-19. T cells, B-cell-depleted T cells, or PBMCs supplied cDNA or gDNA.

Trimming took 8 bases from V and 0 from J; bases not matched to a gene: 6. Germline assignment: CDR1 SNHLY and CDR2 FYNNEI. This CDR3 spans 14 amino acids. Per the authors' pipeline: Amplified reference gene primers provided the basis for estimating nucleated cell counts. Sequenced by immunoSEQ multiplex PCR; TCRdb stores in-frame clones only, minus some. V and J calls and clone size are given by that table; D and trimming were obtained from the DNA. The sample records about 190,000 clones, 90% being singletons. The rearrangement joins TRBV2 to TRBJ1-2; 7 bases are shared with TRBD1. The sample was peripheral blood. This receptor was obtained from a man aged 45-65 years with acute or convalescent COVID-19. The CDR3 here is CASGETGTNYGYTF. The CDR3 coding sequence is TGTGCCAGCGGAGAGACAGGGACTAACTATGGCTACACCTTC.